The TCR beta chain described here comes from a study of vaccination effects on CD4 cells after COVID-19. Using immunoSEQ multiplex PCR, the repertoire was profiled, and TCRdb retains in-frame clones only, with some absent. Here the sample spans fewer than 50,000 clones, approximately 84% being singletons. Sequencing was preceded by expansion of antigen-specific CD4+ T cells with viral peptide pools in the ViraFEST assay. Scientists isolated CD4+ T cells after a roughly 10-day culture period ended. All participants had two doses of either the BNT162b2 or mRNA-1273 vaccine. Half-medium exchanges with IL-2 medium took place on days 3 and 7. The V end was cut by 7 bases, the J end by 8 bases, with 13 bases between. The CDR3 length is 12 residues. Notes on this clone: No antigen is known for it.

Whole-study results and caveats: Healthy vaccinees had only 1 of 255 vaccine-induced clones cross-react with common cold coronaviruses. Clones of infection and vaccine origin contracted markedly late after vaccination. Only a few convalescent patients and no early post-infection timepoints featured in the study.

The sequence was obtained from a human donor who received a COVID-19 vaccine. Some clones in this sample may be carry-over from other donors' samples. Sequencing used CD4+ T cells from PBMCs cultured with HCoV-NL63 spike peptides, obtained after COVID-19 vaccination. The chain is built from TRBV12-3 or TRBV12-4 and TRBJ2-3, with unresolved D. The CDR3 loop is CASKDSGGTQYF. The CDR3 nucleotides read TGTGCCAGCAAAGACTCGGGCGGTACGCAGTATTTT.